What follows describes a single TCR beta chain. Because the CDR3's place on the DNA is in doubt, the DNA is left out and the CDR3 is given as listed by TCRdb. Ends included, the CDR3 has 21 residues. Germline CDR1 reads SGHAT; CDR2 reads FQNNGV. RNA transcripts were the template for amplifying TCR beta CDR3 regions. TCR CDR3 underwent first-round RT-PCR with the HTBI primer set. TCRdb passed the multiplex PCR reads through MiXCR, listing each CDR3 protein once. The sample consists of roughly 98,000 distinct CDR3 sequences, 35% to 45% of them appearing once. The data stem from a study of T cells in Graves' hyperthyroidism and ophthalmopathy. Uncontrolled infection, other autoimmune disease, pregnancy and lactation each barred patients from inclusion. In making diagnoses, clinical symptoms, serum thyroxine and TRAb, thyroid ultrasound and orbital computed tomography were all used.

Sequencing used peripheral blood or thyroid tissue (not recorded which). This clonotype was obtained from a woman in her thirties with Graves' hyperthyroidism. The chain links TRBV11-2 to TRBJ2-7; the D call of TRBD1 is as the table states it, not checked on the DNA. CDR3 sequence reads: CASSFYICSAESGQGSDEQYF.